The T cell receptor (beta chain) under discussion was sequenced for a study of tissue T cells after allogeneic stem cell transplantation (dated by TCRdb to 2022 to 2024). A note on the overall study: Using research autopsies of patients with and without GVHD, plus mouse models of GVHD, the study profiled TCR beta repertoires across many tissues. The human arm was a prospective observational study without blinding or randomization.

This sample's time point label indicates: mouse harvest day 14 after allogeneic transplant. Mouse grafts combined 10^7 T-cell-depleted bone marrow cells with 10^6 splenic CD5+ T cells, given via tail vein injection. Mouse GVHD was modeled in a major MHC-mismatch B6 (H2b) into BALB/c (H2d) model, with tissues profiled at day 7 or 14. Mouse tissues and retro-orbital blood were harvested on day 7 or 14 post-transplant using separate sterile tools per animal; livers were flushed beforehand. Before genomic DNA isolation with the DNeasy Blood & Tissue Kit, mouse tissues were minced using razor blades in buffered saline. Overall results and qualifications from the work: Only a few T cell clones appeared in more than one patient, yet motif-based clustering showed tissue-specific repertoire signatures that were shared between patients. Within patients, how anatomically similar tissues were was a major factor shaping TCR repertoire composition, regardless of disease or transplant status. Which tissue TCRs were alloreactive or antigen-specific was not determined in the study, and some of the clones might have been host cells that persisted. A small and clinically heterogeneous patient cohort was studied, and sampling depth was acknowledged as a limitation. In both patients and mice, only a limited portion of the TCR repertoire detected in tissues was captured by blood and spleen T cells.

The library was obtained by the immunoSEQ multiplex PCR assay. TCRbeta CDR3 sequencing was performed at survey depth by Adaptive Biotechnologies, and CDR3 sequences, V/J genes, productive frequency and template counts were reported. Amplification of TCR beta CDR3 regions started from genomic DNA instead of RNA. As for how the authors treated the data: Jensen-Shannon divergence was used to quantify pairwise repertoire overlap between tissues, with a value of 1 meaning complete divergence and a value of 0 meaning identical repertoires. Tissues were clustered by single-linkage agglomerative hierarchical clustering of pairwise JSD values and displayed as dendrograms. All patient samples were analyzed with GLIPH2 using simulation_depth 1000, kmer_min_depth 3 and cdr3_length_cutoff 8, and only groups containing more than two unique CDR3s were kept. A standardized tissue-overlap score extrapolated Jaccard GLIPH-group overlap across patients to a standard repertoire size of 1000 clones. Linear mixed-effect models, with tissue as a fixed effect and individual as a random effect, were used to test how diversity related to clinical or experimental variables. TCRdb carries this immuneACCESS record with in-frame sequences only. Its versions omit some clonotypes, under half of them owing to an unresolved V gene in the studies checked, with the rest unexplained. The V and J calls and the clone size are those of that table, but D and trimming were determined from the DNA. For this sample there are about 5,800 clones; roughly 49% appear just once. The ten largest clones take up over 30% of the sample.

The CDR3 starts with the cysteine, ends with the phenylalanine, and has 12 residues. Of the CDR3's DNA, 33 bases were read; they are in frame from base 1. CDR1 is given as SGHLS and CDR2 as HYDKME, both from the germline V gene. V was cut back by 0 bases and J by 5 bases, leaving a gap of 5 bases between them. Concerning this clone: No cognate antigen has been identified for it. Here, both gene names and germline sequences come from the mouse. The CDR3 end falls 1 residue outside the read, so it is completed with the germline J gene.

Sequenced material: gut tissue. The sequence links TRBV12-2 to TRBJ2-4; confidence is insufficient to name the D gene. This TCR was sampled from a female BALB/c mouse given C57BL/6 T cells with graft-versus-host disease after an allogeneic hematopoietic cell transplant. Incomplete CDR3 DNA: TGTGCCAGCTCTCTCGTCAGAAACACCTTGTAC. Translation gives CASSLVRNTLY. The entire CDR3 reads CASSLVRNTLYF.